Sequencing of this T cell receptor beta chain was carried out in a study of T-cell memory formation after mild COVID-19. Whole-study results and caveats: That cross-reactive memory joined was suggested by some responding clones appearing in pre-infection memory. Largely, contracting CD4+ clones fell within CM and EM, and contracting CD8+ clones within EMRA. Among clones contracting day 15 to 85, CD4/CD8 was balanced, whereas later expanders leaned CD4+.

5'RACE with constant-segment primers built TCRalpha and TCRbeta cDNA libraries with UMIs. From the 5' RACE reads, TCRdb called clonotypes with MiXCR, one entry per CDR3 protein. The sample holds under 300,000 distinct CDR3 sequences, about a sixth seen once. Trimming removed 5 bases from V and 2 bases from J; junction bases left unmatched: 5. The CDR3 spans 16 residues. Looked up from germline, CDR1 is SGHRS and CDR2 is YFSETQ. This clonotype has more than one count but fewer than ten. Its antigen remains unknown. The gene calls are TRBV5-1 and TRBJ2-2; 11 bases are shared with TRBD1. Sequenced sample: PBMCs or a T cell subset sorted from them (not recorded which). The source is a man between 18 and 35 years old who had mild COVID-19 (a few samples of this study predate the infection). Cell type and time point are not known. DNA for the CDR3: TGCGCCAGCAGAGACCGGACAGGGGGCAACACCGGGGAGCTGTTTTTT. Translated: CASRDRTGGNTGELFF.